These T cell receptor beta chains were read from a single sample in a study of OX40 agonist ivuxolimab in advanced cancers. Profiled with immunoSEQ multiplex PCR; TCRdb holds only in-frame clones, not every one. Here the sample spans about 18,000 clones, about two thirds being singletons. Material: CD4+ or CD8+ T cells sorted from blood, obtained in a trial of the OX40 agonist ivuxolimab. These receptors were obtained from an adult with an advanced solid tumor such as melanoma, head and neck, liver or kidney cancer. Both conserved end residues are part of each CDR3. A D gene is named only where the DNA matches it firmly. Where a row states a size, it is once, few, many or the class of an expanded clone; other rows omit it.

NA	NA	TRBV28	TRBJ2-7	CASSLFGGFYEQYF	TGTGCCAGCAGTTTATTCGGGGGATTCTACGAGCAGTACTTC
TRBD1	NA	TRBV13	TRBJ1-4	CASSNTGDSNEKLFF	TGTGCCAGCAGCAATACAGGGGACTCTAATGAAAAACTGTTTTTT
NA	NA	TRBV27	TRBJ2-7	CASSPAPPNEQYF	TGTGCCAGCAGCCCCGCACCTCCCAACGAGCAGTACTTC
NA	medium-sized	TRBV7-8	TRBJ2-7	CASSLELSSYEQYF	TGTGCCAGCAGCTTAGAACTGAGCTCCTACGAGCAGTACTTC
NA	NA	TRBV6-6	TRBJ1-3	CASSNPFTGPDTIYF	TGTGCCAGCAGCAATCCTTTCACCGGGCCGGACACCATATATTTT
TRBD1	NA	TRBV6-5	TRBJ2-7	CASSPKQGVTYEQYF	TGTGCCAGCAGCCCAAAGCAGGGGGTTACGTACGAGCAGTACTTC
TRBD2	NA	TRBV9	TRBJ2-7	CASSVGLAVHEQYF	TGTGCCAGCAGCGTAGGGCTAGCGGTGCACGAGCAGTACTTC
NA	NA	TRBV19	TRBJ2-3	CASSIDPADTQYF	TGTGCCAGTAGTATAGACCCGGCAGATACGCAGTATTTT
NA	NA	TRBV10-3	TRBJ2-5	CASSELGTEETQYF	TGTGCCAGCAGTGAATTAGGGACGGAAGAGACCCAGTACTTC
NA	NA	TRBV21-1	TRBJ1-5	CASSKADRGEALGNQPQHF	TGTGCCAGCAGCAAAGCGGACAGGGGGGAAGCACTGGGCAATCAGCCCCAGCATTTT
TRBD1	few	TRBV5-1	TRBJ2-1	CASSPPGQGYNEQFF	TGCGCCAGCAGCCCCCCGGGACAGGGTTACAATGAGCAGTTCTTC
NA	NA	TRBV28	TRBJ1-5	CASSSHLQDLSNQPQHF	TGTGCCAGCAGTTCCCACCTCCAGGACCTTAGCAATCAGCCCCAGCATTTT
NA	NA	TRBV19	TRBJ2-7	CASSPGPNYEQYF	TGTGCCAGTAGTCCGGGACCCAACTACGAGCAGTACTTC